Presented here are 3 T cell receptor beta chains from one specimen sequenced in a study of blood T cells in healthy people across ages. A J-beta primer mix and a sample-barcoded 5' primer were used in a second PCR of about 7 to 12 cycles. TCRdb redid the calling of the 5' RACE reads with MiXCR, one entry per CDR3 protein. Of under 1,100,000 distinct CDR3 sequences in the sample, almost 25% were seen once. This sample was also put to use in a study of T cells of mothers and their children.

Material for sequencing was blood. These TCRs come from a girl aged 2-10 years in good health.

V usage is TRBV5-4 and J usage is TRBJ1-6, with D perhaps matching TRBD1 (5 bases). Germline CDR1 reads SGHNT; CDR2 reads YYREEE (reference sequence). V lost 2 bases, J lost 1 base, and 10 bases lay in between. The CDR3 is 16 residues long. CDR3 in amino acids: CASSFGSGSYNSPLHF. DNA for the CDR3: TGTGCCAGCAGCTTCGGTTCAGGGTCCTATAATTCACCCCTCCACTTT.

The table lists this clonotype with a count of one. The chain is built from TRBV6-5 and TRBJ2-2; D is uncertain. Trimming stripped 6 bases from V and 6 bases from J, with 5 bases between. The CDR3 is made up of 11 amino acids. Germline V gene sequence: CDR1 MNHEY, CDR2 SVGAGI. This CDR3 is CASRSSGELFF. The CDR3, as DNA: TGTGCCAGCAGGTCATCCGGGGAGCTGTTTTTT.

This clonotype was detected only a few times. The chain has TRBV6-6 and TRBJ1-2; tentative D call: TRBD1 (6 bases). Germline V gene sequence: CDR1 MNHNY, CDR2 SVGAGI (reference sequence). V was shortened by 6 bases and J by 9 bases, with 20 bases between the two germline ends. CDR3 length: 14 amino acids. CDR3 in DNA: TGTGCCAGCAGCACAACCAGGGGAAGCGTTCGCTACACCTTC. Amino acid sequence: CASSTTRGSVRYTF.